This TCR beta chain originates from a study of control samples from healthy donors and cancer patients. TCRdb's copy holds only in-frame clones and misses some; the assay was immunoSEQ multiplex PCR. Of around 120,000 clones in the sample, approximately 90% were seen once. This TCR came from a woman between 18 and 29 years old in good health. Specimen: blood.

CDR3 loop: CASSLGFRWAQYF. The CDR3 nucleotides are TGCGCCAGCAGCTTGGGGTTTCGGTGGGCCCAGTACTTC. This chain links TRBV5-1 with TRBJ2-5; D is ambiguous. Trimming took off 0 bases at V and 9 bases at J, with 12 bases between the two ends. This CDR3 spans 13 amino acids. CDR1 and CDR2 from the germline V gene are SGHRS and YFSETQ.